This is a list of T cell receptor beta chains from one sample in a study of blood T cell repertoires in COVID-19. The table came from immunoSEQ multiplex PCR; TCRdb's copy has only in-frame clones and leaves some out. The data hold over 200,000 clones, with about 84% observed a single time. The sequencing input was PBMCs or T cells enriched from blood (not recorded which). These receptor sequences come from a man between 60 and 70 years old who had recovered from COVID-19. Both conserved end residues are part of each CDR3. D genes are given only for firm matches. Size tells how often a clone was seen (once, few, many) or the class of an expanded clone, and some rows leave it out.

v_call: TRBV18; j_call: TRBJ1-1; d_call: .; clone_size: .; cdr3_nt: TGTGCCAGCTCACCGGAGGACAGTAGAAACACTGAAGCTTTCTTT; cdr3_aa: CASSPEDSRNTEAFF
v_call: TRBV7-9; j_call: TRBJ2-1; d_call: TRBD2; clone_size: .; cdr3_nt: TGTGCCAGCAGCCCACAGACTAGCGGGGTAAACAATGAGCAGTTCTTC; cdr3_aa: CASSPQTSGVNNEQFF
v_call: TRBV19; j_call: TRBJ1-3; d_call: TRBD1; clone_size: .; cdr3_nt: TGTGCCAGCCTGGACAGGGTAGCTGGAAACACCATATATTTT; cdr3_aa: CASLDRVAGNTIYF
v_call: TRBV6-5; j_call: TRBJ2-7; d_call: .; clone_size: .; cdr3_nt: TGTGCCAGCACTAGTAGGTTGGAAACCTCCTACGAGCAGTACTTC; cdr3_aa: CASTSRLETSYEQYF
v_call: TRBV2; j_call: TRBJ1-2; d_call: TRBD1; clone_size: .; cdr3_nt: TGTGCCAGCAGTGCCGACAGGGGGGGCTATGGCTACACCTTC; cdr3_aa: CASSADRGGYGYTF
v_call: TRBV5-1; j_call: TRBJ1-6; d_call: TRBD1; clone_size: .; cdr3_nt: TGCGCCAGCAGCTGGCAGGGGGCGTCCTATAATTCACCCCTCCACTTT; cdr3_aa: CASSWQGASYNSPLHF
v_call: TRBV11-2; j_call: TRBJ1-3; d_call: .; clone_size: .; cdr3_nt: TGTGCCAGCAGCTTAGATTCAGGCCCCTCTGGAAACACCATATATTTT; cdr3_aa: CASSLDSGPSGNTIYF
v_call: TRBV5-6; j_call: TRBJ1-2; d_call: .; clone_size: few; cdr3_nt: TGTGCCAGCAGCTTAGCTTCCCTAAACTATGGCTACACCTTC; cdr3_aa: CASSLASLNYGYTF
v_call: TRBV5-4; j_call: TRBJ2-7; d_call: TRBD1; clone_size: once; cdr3_nt: TGTGCCAGCAGCCGCGGACAGGGGGCCCTCTACTACGAGCAGTACTTC; cdr3_aa: CASSRGQGALYYEQYF
v_call: TRBV15; j_call: TRBJ1-4; d_call: TRBD1; clone_size: .; cdr3_nt: TGTGCCACCAGCAGAGTCGAGACAGGGTTTAATGAAAAACTGTTTTTT; cdr3_aa: CATSRVETGFNEKLFF
v_call: TRBV11-3; j_call: TRBJ1-1; d_call: .; clone_size: .; cdr3_nt: TGTGCCAGCAGCGGGGGGGCGCCGAACACTGAAGCTTTCTTT; cdr3_aa: CASSGGAPNTEAFF
v_call: TRBV3-1/TRBV3-2; j_call: TRBJ2-5; d_call: TRBD2; clone_size: .; cdr3_nt: TGTGCCAGCAGCGAACCTAGCGGAACCTACTTC; cdr3_aa: CASSEPSGTYF
v_call: TRBV7-9; j_call: TRBJ2-1; d_call: .; clone_size: .; cdr3_nt: TGTGCCAGCAGCTTAGGGGCGGGATCCTACAATGAGCAGTTCTTC; cdr3_aa: CASSLGAGSYNEQFF
v_call: TRBV19; j_call: TRBJ1-4; d_call: TRBD1; clone_size: .; cdr3_nt: TGTGCCAGTAGTACCCTCAGGGGGTTTAATGAAAAACTGTTTTTT; cdr3_aa: CASSTLRGFNEKLFF
v_call: TRBV18; j_call: TRBJ2-1; d_call: .; clone_size: .; cdr3_nt: TGTGCCAGCTCACCTAGCGGATCCAAGAGGGACAATGAGCAGTTCTTC; cdr3_aa: CASSPSGSKRDNEQFF
v_call: TRBV29-1; j_call: TRBJ1-1; d_call: .; clone_size: .; cdr3_nt: TGCAGCGTTTTGTTGGCAGGGCGGTCTGAAGCTTTCTTT; cdr3_aa: CSVLLAGRSEAFF
v_call: TRBV10-3; j_call: TRBJ1-3; d_call: .; clone_size: once; cdr3_nt: TGTGCCATCATGAAGAGCTCTGGAAACACCATATATTTT; cdr3_aa: CAIMKSSGNTIYF
v_call: TRBV7-2; j_call: TRBJ2-5; d_call: TRBD2; clone_size: .; cdr3_nt: TGTGCCAGCAGCTTATTTGGGGGGGTCCAAGAGACCCAGTACTTC; cdr3_aa: CASSLFGGVQETQYF
v_call: TRBV19; j_call: TRBJ2-5; d_call: .; clone_size: .; cdr3_nt: TGTGCCAGTAGCGGCGGGGTCGAGACCCAGTACTTC; cdr3_aa: CASSGGVETQYF
v_call: TRBV7-9; j_call: TRBJ1-5; d_call: .; clone_size: few; cdr3_nt: TGTGCCAGCAGCTTAAACGAGTTTCAGCCCCAGCATTTT; cdr3_aa: CASSLNEFQPQHF
v_call: TRBV7-3; j_call: TRBJ2-3; d_call: .; clone_size: .; cdr3_nt: TGTGCCAGCAGCTTAACCCCCATGGATACGCAGTATTTT; cdr3_aa: CASSLTPMDTQYF
v_call: TRBV30; j_call: TRBJ1-6; d_call: .; clone_size: .; cdr3_nt: TGTGCCTGGGCAAGTAGCTCCTATAATTCACCCCTCCACTTT; cdr3_aa: CAWASSSYNSPLHF
v_call: TRBV12-3/TRBV12-4; j_call: TRBJ1-4; d_call: .; clone_size: .; cdr3_nt: TGTGCCAGCAGTTTGTCAGGGAAGGAAAAACTGTTTTTT; cdr3_aa: CASSLSGKEKLFF
v_call: TRBV11-3; j_call: TRBJ2-2; d_call: .; clone_size: .; cdr3_nt: TGTGCCAGCAGCTTACGGGGGGCGGACACCGGGGAGCTGTTTTTT; cdr3_aa: CASSLRGADTGELFF
v_call: TRBV4-3; j_call: TRBJ1-2; d_call: .; clone_size: once; cdr3_nt: TGCGCCAGCAGCCCCAGTACAAACTATGGCTACACCTTC; cdr3_aa: CASSPSTNYGYTF
v_call: TRBV9; j_call: TRBJ2-2; d_call: .; clone_size: .; cdr3_nt: TGTGCCAGCAGAGTAGGGGCCGCGAACACCGGGGAGCTGTTTTTT; cdr3_aa: CASRVGAANTGELFF
v_call: TRBV28; j_call: TRBJ1-5; d_call: .; clone_size: .; cdr3_nt: TGTGCCAGCAGTCCAACCCCGGGAGGCAATCAGCCCCAGCATTTT; cdr3_aa: CASSPTPGGNQPQHF
v_call: TRBV28; j_call: TRBJ1-5; d_call: .; clone_size: .; cdr3_nt: TGTGCCAGCAGTTTTGCATCGCGACTCCAGTATAGCAATCAGCCCCAGCATTTT; cdr3_aa: CASSFASRLQYSNQPQHF
v_call: TRBV19; j_call: TRBJ1-2; d_call: TRBD1; clone_size: .; cdr3_nt: TGTGCCAGTAGTATAGTTGTCACAGGGGCCTATGGCTACACCTTC; cdr3_aa: CASSIVVTGAYGYTF
v_call: TRBV24-1; j_call: TRBJ2-3; d_call: .; clone_size: .; cdr3_nt: TGTGCCACCAGTGATTTCTTCACAGATACGCAGTATTTT; cdr3_aa: CATSDFFTDTQYF
v_call: TRBV5-1; j_call: TRBJ2-7; d_call: .; clone_size: once; cdr3_nt: TGCGCCAGCAGCTTGGATCTCCAGGGGCCTGACGAGCAGTACTTC; cdr3_aa: CASSLDLQGPDEQYF
v_call: TRBV25-1; j_call: TRBJ1-4; d_call: .; clone_size: .; cdr3_nt: TGTGCCAGCAGTGAAATGGGGGGGGATGTACGAGAAAAACTGTTTTTT; cdr3_aa: CASSEMGGDVREKLFF
v_call: TRBV28; j_call: TRBJ2-4; d_call: .; clone_size: .; cdr3_nt: TGTGCCAGCAGTTTAAATAGTCCTGTACAGGGGGGGAACATTCAGTACTTC; cdr3_aa: CASSLNSPVQGGNIQYF
v_call: TRBV30; j_call: TRBJ2-1; d_call: .; clone_size: few; cdr3_nt: TGTGCCTGGAACACCCCGCCCTCCTACAATGAGCAGTTCTTC; cdr3_aa: CAWNTPPSYNEQFF
v_call: TRBV7-9; j_call: TRBJ2-1; d_call: .; clone_size: .; cdr3_nt: TGTGCCAGCAGCTTGGGCAGCAACAATGAGCAGTTCTTC; cdr3_aa: CASSLGSNNEQFF
v_call: TRBV6-5; j_call: TRBJ2-1; d_call: TRBD1; clone_size: .; cdr3_nt: TGTGCCAGCAGTTATAAGACAGGGGCCTACAATGAGCAGTTCTTC; cdr3_aa: CASSYKTGAYNEQFF
v_call: TRBV9; j_call: TRBJ2-2; d_call: .; clone_size: .; cdr3_nt: TGTGCCAGCAGCGTAGCGAGGGGGTCGAACACCGGGGAGCTGTTTTTT; cdr3_aa: CASSVARGSNTGELFF
v_call: TRBV7-9; j_call: TRBJ2-5; d_call: TRBD2; clone_size: .; cdr3_nt: TGTGCCAGCAGCTTAGCCCGAGCCCCAGGGAGGGACCGAGAGACCCAGTACTTC; cdr3_aa: CASSLARAPGRDRETQYF
v_call: TRBV11-3; j_call: TRBJ1-2; d_call: TRBD1; clone_size: .; cdr3_nt: TGTGCCAGCAGCTCGGGACAGGAGAGGTCTGGCTACACCTTC; cdr3_aa: CASSSGQERSGYTF
v_call: TRBV5-4; j_call: TRBJ1-2; d_call: .; clone_size: .; cdr3_nt: TGTGCCAGCAGCCGCGATCTACGCGATGGCTACACCTTC; cdr3_aa: CASSRDLRDGYTF
v_call: TRBV7-9; j_call: TRBJ2-5; d_call: TRBD2; clone_size: .; cdr3_nt: TGTGCCGCGGGGGAAGGGGAGACCCAGTACTTC; cdr3_aa: CAAGEGETQYF
v_call: TRBV19; j_call: TRBJ1-1; d_call: TRBD1; clone_size: .; cdr3_nt: TGTGCCAGTAGTACGACAGGGGATACTGAAGCTTTCTTT; cdr3_aa: CASSTTGDTEAFF
v_call: TRBV18; j_call: TRBJ2-3; d_call: .; clone_size: .; cdr3_nt: TGTGCCAGCTCTCCTAGCACAGATACGCAGTATTTT; cdr3_aa: CASSPSTDTQYF
v_call: TRBV19; j_call: TRBJ1-2; d_call: .; clone_size: .; cdr3_nt: TGTGCCAGTAGTATTGCCCGGAGGAGTCCAGCTTTCTATGGCTACACCTTC; cdr3_aa: CASSIARRSPAFYGYTF
v_call: TRBV7-2; j_call: TRBJ2-3; d_call: .; clone_size: few; cdr3_nt: TGTGCCAGCAGCTTAGTTGTCGGGGGCACAGATACGCAGTATTTT; cdr3_aa: CASSLVVGGTDTQYF
v_call: TRBV21-1; j_call: TRBJ2-1; d_call: .; clone_size: .; cdr3_nt: TGTGCCAGCACCATCCAGGGGGCGCCCGGCAATGAGCAGTTCTTC; cdr3_aa: CASTIQGAPGNEQFF
v_call: TRBV19; j_call: TRBJ2-2; d_call: .; clone_size: few; cdr3_nt: TGTGCCAGTAGTATTTTTGGGGCAGGATTATCCACCGGGGAGCTGTTTTTT; cdr3_aa: CASSIFGAGLSTGELFF
v_call: TRBV5-1; j_call: TRBJ1-4; d_call: TRBD1; clone_size: .; cdr3_nt: TGCGCCAGCAGCTTACTGGGACAGGGAGTTGAAAAACTGTTTTTT; cdr3_aa: CASSLLGQGVEKLFF
v_call: TRBV7-9; j_call: TRBJ1-3; d_call: .; clone_size: .; cdr3_nt: TGTGCCAGCAGCCCAGCGCTGTATTCTGGAAACACCATATATTTT; cdr3_aa: CASSPALYSGNTIYF
v_call: TRBV27; j_call: TRBJ1-2; d_call: .; clone_size: .; cdr3_nt: TGTGCCAGCAGTTTAGGACAGAACTATGGCTACACCTTC; cdr3_aa: CASSLGQNYGYTF
v_call: TRBV6-2/TRBV6-3; j_call: TRBJ1-1; d_call: .; clone_size: .; cdr3_nt: TGTGCCAGCAGTTATGGGCAGGAATTCATGAACACTGAAGCTTTCTTT; cdr3_aa: CASSYGQEFMNTEAFF
v_call: TRBV19; j_call: TRBJ2-5; d_call: TRBD2; clone_size: .; cdr3_nt: TGTGCCAGTAGTTTAACGACTAGCAGGGAGACCCAGTACTTC; cdr3_aa: CASSLTTSRETQYF
v_call: TRBV14; j_call: TRBJ2-1; d_call: .; clone_size: .; cdr3_nt: TGTGCCAGCAGTCCACAGGGACTAAAGCAGTTCTTC; cdr3_aa: CASSPQGLKQFF
v_call: TRBV4-3; j_call: TRBJ1-1; d_call: .; clone_size: .; cdr3_nt: TGCGCCAGCAGCCAAGAGTCAGGGGCTGGAACTGAAGCTTTCTTT; cdr3_aa: CASSQESGAGTEAFF
v_call: TRBV4-3; j_call: TRBJ2-3; d_call: .; clone_size: .; cdr3_nt: TGCGCCAGCAGCCAAGATTGGGGGGTTGGCAGGGTCCCAGATACGCAGTATTTT; cdr3_aa: CASSQDWGVGRVPDTQYF
v_call: TRBV19; j_call: TRBJ1-1; d_call: TRBD1; clone_size: .; cdr3_nt: TGTGCCAGTAACAGGGGGCTTATCGACACTGAAGCTTTCTTT; cdr3_aa: CASNRGLIDTEAFF
v_call: TRBV7-2; j_call: TRBJ2-1; d_call: TRBD2; clone_size: few; cdr3_nt: TGTGCCAGCAGCTCCCCCCCGGGACTAGCGGGGGGCTACAATGAGCAGTTCTTC; cdr3_aa: CASSSPPGLAGGYNEQFF
v_call: TRBV6-5; j_call: TRBJ1-1; d_call: .; clone_size: .; cdr3_nt: TGTGCCAGCAGTCCCCGTAACACTGAAGCTTTCTTT; cdr3_aa: CASSPRNTEAFF
v_call: TRBV11-2; j_call: TRBJ2-5; d_call: .; clone_size: .; cdr3_nt: TGTGCCAGCAGCGAAGGAACAGGACGGTCCCAAGAGACCCAGTACTTC; cdr3_aa: CASSEGTGRSQETQYF